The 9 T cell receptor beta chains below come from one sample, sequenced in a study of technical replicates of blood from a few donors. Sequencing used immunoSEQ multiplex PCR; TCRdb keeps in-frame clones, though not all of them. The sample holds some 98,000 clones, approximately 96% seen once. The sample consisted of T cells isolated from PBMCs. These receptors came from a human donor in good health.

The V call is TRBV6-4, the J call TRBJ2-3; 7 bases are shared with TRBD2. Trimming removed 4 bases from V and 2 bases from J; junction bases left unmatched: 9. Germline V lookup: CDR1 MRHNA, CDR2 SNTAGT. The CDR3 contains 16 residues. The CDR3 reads CASSATRDYATDTQYF. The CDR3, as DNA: TGTGCCAGCAGTGCTACGAGGGACTACGCCACAGATACGCAGTATTTT.

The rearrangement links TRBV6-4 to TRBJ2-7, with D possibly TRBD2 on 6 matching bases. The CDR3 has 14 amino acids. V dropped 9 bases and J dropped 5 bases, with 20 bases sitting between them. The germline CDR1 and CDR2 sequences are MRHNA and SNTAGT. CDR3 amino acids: CARLGASVNHEQYF. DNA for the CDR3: TGTGCCAGGTTAGGGGCTAGCGTTAACCACGAGCAGTACTTC.

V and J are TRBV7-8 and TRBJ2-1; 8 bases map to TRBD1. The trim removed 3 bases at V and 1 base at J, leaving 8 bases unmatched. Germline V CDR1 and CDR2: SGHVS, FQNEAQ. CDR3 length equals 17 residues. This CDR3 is CASSFPTTGASYNEQFF. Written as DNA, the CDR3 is TGTGCCAGCAGCTTCCCGACGACAGGGGCATCCTACAATGAGCAGTTCTTC.

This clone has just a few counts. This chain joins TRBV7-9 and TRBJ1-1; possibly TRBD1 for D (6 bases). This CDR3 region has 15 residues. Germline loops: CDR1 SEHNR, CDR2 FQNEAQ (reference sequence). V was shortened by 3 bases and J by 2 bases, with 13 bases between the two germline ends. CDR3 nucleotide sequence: TGTGCCAGCAGCTTGACCGGACAGTCAAACACTGAAGCTTTCTTT. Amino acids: CASSLTGQSNTEAFF.

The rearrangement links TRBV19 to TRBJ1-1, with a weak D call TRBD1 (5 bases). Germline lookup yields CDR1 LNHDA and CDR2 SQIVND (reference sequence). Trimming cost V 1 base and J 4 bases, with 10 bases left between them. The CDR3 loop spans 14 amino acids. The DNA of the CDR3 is TGTGCCAGTAGTATAGGTGGGGGGAGCACTGAAGCTTTCTTT. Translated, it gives CASSIGGGSTEAFF.

The CDR3 DNA reads as TGTGCCAGCAGCTTTCCGGGGGGTTCCTACAATGAGCAGTTCTTC. As protein: CASSFPGGSYNEQFF. The chain recombines TRBV7-2 with TRBJ2-1, with 7 bases that match TRBD2. The length of the CDR3 is 15 residues. The trim removed 3 bases at V and 1 base at J, leaving 3 bases unmatched. The germline gives CDR1 SGHTA, CDR2 FQGNSA.

In DNA, the CDR3 is TGTGCCAGCACTCGAGCCTACCCCCTTGAGCAGTACTTC. Its translation is CASTRAYPLEQYF. The chain couples TRBV28 to TRBJ2-7; D gene uncertain. V was cut by 7 bases and J by 7 bases, with 17 bases left in between. CDR1 is MDHEN, CDR2 SYDVKM, per germline. The CDR3 has 13 residues.

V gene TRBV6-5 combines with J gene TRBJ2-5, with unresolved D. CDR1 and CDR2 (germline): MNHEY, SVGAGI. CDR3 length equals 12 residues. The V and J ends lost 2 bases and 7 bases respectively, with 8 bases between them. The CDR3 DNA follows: TGTGCCAGCAGTTACGCCGGTGGGACCCAGTACTTC. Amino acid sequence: CASSYAGGTQYF.

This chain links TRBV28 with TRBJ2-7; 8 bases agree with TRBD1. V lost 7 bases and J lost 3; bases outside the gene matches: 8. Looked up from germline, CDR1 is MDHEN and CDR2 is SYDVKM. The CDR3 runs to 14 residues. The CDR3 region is CASKFGQGNYEQYF. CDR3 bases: TGTGCCAGCAAGTTTGGACAGGGAAACTACGAGCAGTACTTC.